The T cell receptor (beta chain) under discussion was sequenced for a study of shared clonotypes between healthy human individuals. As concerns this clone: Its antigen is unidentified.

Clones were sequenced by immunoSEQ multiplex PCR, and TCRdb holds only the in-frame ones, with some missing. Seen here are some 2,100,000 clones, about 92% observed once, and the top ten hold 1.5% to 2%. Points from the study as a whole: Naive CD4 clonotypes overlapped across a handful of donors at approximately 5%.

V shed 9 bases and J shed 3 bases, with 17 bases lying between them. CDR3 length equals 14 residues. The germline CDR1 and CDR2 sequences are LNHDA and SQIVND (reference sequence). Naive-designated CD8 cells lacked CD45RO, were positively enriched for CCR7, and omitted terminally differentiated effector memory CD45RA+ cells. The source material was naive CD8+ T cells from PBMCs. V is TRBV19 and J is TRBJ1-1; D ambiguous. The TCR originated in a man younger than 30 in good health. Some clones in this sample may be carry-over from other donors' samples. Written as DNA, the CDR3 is TGTGCCAGCAGCCCCGAGCGGAGGGACACTGAAGCTTTCTTT. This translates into CASSPERRDTEAFF.